This T cell receptor beta chain was profiled in a study of cytomegalovirus exposure and HLA in healthy donors. The CDR3 has 14 residues. The V end lost 0 bases, the J end lost 6 bases, and 9 bases lay between the germline ends. CDR1 and CDR2 (germline): LNHDA, SQIVND (reference sequence). PCR primers comprised 60 Vbeta and 13 Jbeta primers. The data were produced by immunoSEQ multiplex PCR, yet TCRdb's version contains in-frame clones alone and is incomplete. The table records under 200,000 clones, about 86% of them present only once. This TCR derives from a woman aged 25 to 45 in good health and CMV-seronegative. What was sequenced was PBMCs. The chain recombines TRBV19 with TRBJ2-1, with D perhaps TRBD2 (5 bases). For the CDR3, the DNA is TGTGCCAGTAGTATAGATCTCGCGGGCAATGAGCAGTTCTTC. This gives the protein CASSIDLAGNEQFF.